Listed here are 21 T cell receptor beta chains from one sample, sequenced in a study of spatial heterogeneity in lung cancer (dated by TCRdb to the late 2010s). Library creation used 5' RACE. TCRdb shows the sequencer as NextSeq 500. TCRdb trimmed public reads at Q25 via fastp, called clones via MiXCR and kept in-frame beta chains. Every distinct CDR3 protein forms one entry, paired with its most common genes and DNA. Recorded for this sample are 25,000 to 35,000 distinct CDR3 sequences; 7.5% to 9.5% of them occurred a single time. The ten largest clones take up roughly 34% of the sample. Per the publication, the time point label means: sample taken at primary tumor resection. Without any cell sorting, TCR sequencing was performed on whole RNA extracted either from tumor and nontumor lung tissue or from cryopreserved PBMC samples. The sequences come from PBMCs, collected at surgery. These receptors originate from a female donor with early-stage non-small cell lung cancer.

This clonotype was counted only a few times. The V and J genes are TRBV7-2 and TRBJ2-1, with D maybe TRBD1 (6 bases). Germline CDR1 SGHTA, CDR2 FQGNSA. The CDR3 loop spans 15 amino acids. The V gene lost 2 bases and the J gene lost 0 bases, with 8 bases spanning the gap. This CDR3 is CASSLIGGSYNEQFF. CDR3 nucleotides: TGTGCCAGCAGCTTAATAGGGGGCTCCTACAATGAGCAGTTCTTC. Variable domain in full (rest from reference TRBV7-2 and TRBJ2-1): GAGVSQSPSNKVTEKGKDVELRCDPISGHTALYWYRQSLGQGLEFLIYFQGNSAPDKSGLPSDRFSAERTGGSVSTLTIQRTQQEDSAVYLCASSLIGGSYNEQFFGPGTRLTVL.

The chain couples TRBV27 to TRBJ2-7; TRBD2 matches 7 bases. CDR1 and CDR2 from the germline V gene are MNHEY and SMNVEV (reference sequence). This CDR3 comprises 14 residues. V lost 8 bases to trimming and J lost 0 bases; unmatched junction nucleotides: 7. CDR3 in amino acids: CASGSSGISYEQYF. In nucleotides, the CDR3 is TGTGCCAGCGGCTCCAGCGGGATCTCCTACGAGCAGTACTTC.

At least ten counts were recorded for this clonotype. The CDR3 loop reads CAISDYKNAGEQYF. DNA for the CDR3: TGTGCCATCAGTGATTACAAGAATGCAGGCGAGCAGTACTTC. The chain has TRBV10-3 and TRBJ2-7; D ambiguous. Per germline, CDR1 ENHRY and CDR2 SYGVKD. The CDR3 totals 14 residues. The germline V and J ends were trimmed by 3 bases and 6 bases, with 15 bases remaining between them.

This clonotype has a count of ten or more. The chain couples TRBV29-1 to TRBJ2-7; no reliable D call. CDR1 and CDR2 from the germline V gene are SQVTM and ANQGSEA. The CDR3 has 10 amino acids. With 6 bases removed from V and 3 bases from J, the gap between germline ends came to 6 bases. The CDR3 spells CSVSDYEQYF. In DNA form, the CDR3 reads TGCAGCGTCTCAGACTACGAGCAGTACTTC.

At least ten counts were recorded for this clonotype. This sequence joins TRBV29-1 and TRBJ1-2, with 8 bases matching TRBD1. V lost 4 bases and J lost 7; bases outside the gene matches: 8. Germline assignment: CDR1 SQVTM and CDR2 ANQGSEA. CDR3 length equals 13 residues. Written as DNA, the CDR3 is TGCAGCGTTGTGGCACAGGGGGAGTCTGGCTACACCTTC. Translation gives CSVVAQGESGYTF.

This clonotype was observed many times. This sequence joins TRBV6-2 or TRBV6-3 and TRBJ2-1; 11 bases line up with TRBD2. There are 15 residues in the CDR3. Trimming removed 6 bases from V and 7 bases from J; junction bases left unmatched: 8. Per germline, CDR1 MNHEY and CDR2 SVGEGT. CDR3 sequence: CASRFTSGSFNEQFF. DNA for the CDR3: TGTGCCAGCAGATTTACTAGCGGGAGCTTTAATGAGCAGTTCTTC.

This clonotype has only a few counts. This chain links TRBV4-2 with TRBJ2-7; D is possibly TRBD2 (6 bases). This CDR3 comprises 16 residues. V shed 0 bases and J shed 3 bases, with 15 bases lying between them. The germline V gene has CDR1 LGHNA and CDR2 YNFKEQ. CDR3 sequence reads: CASSQDGGGILYEQYF. The CDR3 DNA is TGTGCCAGCAGCCAAGATGGTGGCGGGATTCTCTACGAGCAGTACTTC.

In this sample, this clonotype turned up many times. At one boundary the junction diverges from the germline segment, which might be a read error. The V and J genes are TRBV6-5 and TRBJ1-2; 9 nucleotides line up with TRBD1. The length of the CDR3 is 14 residues. Germline lookup yields CDR1 MNHEY and CDR2 SVGAGI. The CDR3 DNA is TGTGCCAGTAGTTCCGGACAGGGGAACTATGGCTACACCTTC. Amino acids: CASSSGQGNYGYTF.

This clonotype was picked up many times. The CDR3 region is CASSPLYADVDEQFF. The DNA for the CDR3 is TGTGCCAGCAGTCCTCTGTATGCTGACGTGGATGAGCAGTTCTTC. The rearrangement links TRBV28 to TRBJ2-1; D not resolved. The CDR3 runs 15 residues. CDR1 MDHEN and CDR2 SYDVKM come from the germline V gene. The V end lost 5 bases, the J end lost 8 bases, and 19 bases lay between the germline ends.

This clonotype was counted many times. The chain is built from TRBV29-1 and TRBJ2-1, with TRBD2 matching 9 bases. J lost 7 bases, V lost 1 base, and 5 bases had no gene match. The CDR3 contains 14 residues. In germline, CDR1 is SQVTM, CDR2 ANQGSEA. Written as DNA, the CDR3 is TGCAGCGTTGAAGGGCTAGCGGGGAGAAATGAGCAGTTCTTC. Translation gives CSVEGLAGRNEQFF.

This clonotype was seen repeatedly, ten times or more. The gene calls are TRBV7-9 and TRBJ1-2, with 10 bases that match TRBD1. This CDR3 region has 14 residues. With V trimmed by 5 bases and J by 7 bases, 7 bases remained unmatched. Germline CDR1 SEHNR, CDR2 FQNEAQ (reference sequence). CDR3 sequence (DNA): TGTGCCAGCAGCACCCGACAGGGGGCGGGTGGCTACACCTTC. Amino acid sequence: CASSTRQGAGGYTF.

About this clonotype itself: This could be a read error, since a much larger clone is one nucleotide away. V and J are TRBV6-1 and TRBJ1-1; unclear D gene. V was shortened by 7 bases and J by 1 base, with 13 bases between the two germline ends. This CDR3 region has 14 residues. CDR1 MNHNS and CDR2 SASEGT come from the germline V gene. The CDR3 DNA reads as TGTGCCAGCACCCCGACATGGGGGAACACTGAAGCTTTCTTT. It encodes CASTPTWGNTEAFF.

The chain has TRBV21-1 and TRBJ2-7; the D call TRBD1 from the table was never checked on the DNA. TRBV21-1 is tagged as a pseudogene. The CDR3 runs 13 residues. CDR3: CASRTRGGEEQYV. The CDR3 bases are TGTGCCAGCAGGACCAGAGGGGGCGAAGAGCAGTACGTC.

The chain has TRBV11-3 and TRBJ2-1; D may correspond to TRBD1 or TRBD2 (5 bases each). CDR3 length: 13 amino acids. V was cut by 0 bases and J by 10 bases, with 10 bases left in between. Germline lookup yields CDR1 SGHNT and CDR2 YENEEA. The CDR3 DNA follows: TGTGCCAGCAGCTTAGATCCGAGGGGCGAGCAGTTCTTC. This encodes CASSLDPRGEQFF.

This clonotype came up a few times. This chain connects TRBV7-9 to TRBJ2-7; TRBD2 agrees at 8 bases. With V trimmed by 5 bases and J by 3 bases, 9 bases remained unmatched. CDR1 is SEHNR and CDR2 is FQNEAQ in the germline V gene (reference sequence). The CDR3 covers 15 residues. The CDR3 protein is CASSPGSGKGYEQYV. CDR3 nucleotides: TGTGCCAGCAGCCCCGGTAGCGGGAAGGGCTACGAGCAGTACGTC.

This clonotype has only a few counts. The V call is TRBV5-4, the J call TRBJ2-1, with TRBD2 matching over 10 bases. The ends lost 5 bases at V and 2 bases at J; junction bases unmatched: 4. Germline-derived CDR1 and CDR2 are SGHNT and YYREEE (reference sequence). The CDR3 contains 15 residues. The chain's CDR3 is CASSYGTSAYNEQFF. The CDR3 region has the DNA TGTGCCAGCAGTTACGGGACTAGCGCCTACAATGAGCAGTTCTTC.

Turning to this clonotype: Sequence at one end of the junction differs from germline and may be a read error. The chain uses TRBV20-1 and TRBJ2-7; 9 bases fit TRBD2. The V gene's germline CDR1 is DFQATT and CDR2 SNEGSKA (reference sequence). The CDR3 runs to 14 residues. The CDR3 loop is CSAPPGTSSHEQYF. CDR3 nucleotide sequence: TGCAGTGCTCCTCCCGGGACTAGCTCCCACGAGCAGTACTTC.

This clonotype was seen repeatedly, ten times or more. The chain joins TRBV7-3 to TRBJ1-2, with TRBD1 as a possible D gene (5 bases). This CDR3 region has 14 residues. Per the germline V gene, CDR1 is SGHTA and CDR2 is FQGTGA. Trimming shortened V by 6 bases and J by 2 bases, and 13 bases separated the two germline ends. The DNA of the CDR3 is TGTGCCAGCAGTTCCCAGGGAGGAAACTATGGCTACACCTTC. Amino acid sequence: CASSSQGGNYGYTF.

This clonotype has at least ten counts. The gene calls are TRBV3-1 and TRBJ1-5; the D gene is possibly TRBD1 (5 bases). The length of the CDR3 is 14 residues. CDR1 is LGHDT and CDR2 is YNNKEL in the germline V gene (reference sequence). Between the trimmed V and J ends, which lost 1 base and 7 bases, there was a span of 11 bases. The chain's CDR3 is CASSQVEGIQPQHF. Here the CDR3 DNA reads TGTGCCAGCAGCCAAGTTGAGGGGATCCAGCCCCAGCATTTT.

This clonotype was counted many times. This rearrangement joins TRBV7-9 to TRBJ2-5; weak D call: TRBD2 (5 bases). This CDR3 is built from 16 residues. Germline CDR1 is SEHNR and CDR2 is FQNEAQ (reference sequence). V gave up 5 bases and J gave up 7 bases, with 23 bases separating them. The CDR3 here is CASSTTSFPDVRTQYF. The CDR3 nucleotides are TGTGCCAGCAGCACCACTAGTTTTCCCGATGTGCGGACCCAGTACTTC.

Ten or more counts support this clonotype. The chain links TRBV4-3 to TRBJ2-7; TRBD2 matches 9 bases. The CDR3 extends over 16 amino acids. The germline gives CDR1 LGHNA, CDR2 YSLEER. The J segment lost 6 bases and the V segment lost 3 bases, leaving 12 bases of the junction unmatched. This chain's CDR3 is CASSHMIVAGALEQYV. The CDR3 DNA sequence: TGCGCCAGCAGCCATATGATAGTAGCGGGAGCCCTCGAGCAGTACGTC.